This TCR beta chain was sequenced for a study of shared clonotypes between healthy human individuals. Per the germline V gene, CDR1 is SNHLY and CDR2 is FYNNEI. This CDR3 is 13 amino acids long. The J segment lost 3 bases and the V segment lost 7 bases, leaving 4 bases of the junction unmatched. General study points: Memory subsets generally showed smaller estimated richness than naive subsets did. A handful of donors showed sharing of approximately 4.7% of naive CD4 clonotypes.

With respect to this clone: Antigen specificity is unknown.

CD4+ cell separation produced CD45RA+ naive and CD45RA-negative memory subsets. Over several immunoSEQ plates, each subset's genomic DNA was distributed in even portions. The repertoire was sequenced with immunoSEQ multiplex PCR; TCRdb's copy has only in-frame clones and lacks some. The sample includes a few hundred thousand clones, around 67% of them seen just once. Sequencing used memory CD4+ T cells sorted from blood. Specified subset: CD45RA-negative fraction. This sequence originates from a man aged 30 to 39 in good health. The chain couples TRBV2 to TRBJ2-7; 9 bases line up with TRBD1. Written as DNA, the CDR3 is TGTGCCAGCAAACCGGGACAGGGCTACGAGCAGTACTTC. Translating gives CASKPGQGYEQYF.